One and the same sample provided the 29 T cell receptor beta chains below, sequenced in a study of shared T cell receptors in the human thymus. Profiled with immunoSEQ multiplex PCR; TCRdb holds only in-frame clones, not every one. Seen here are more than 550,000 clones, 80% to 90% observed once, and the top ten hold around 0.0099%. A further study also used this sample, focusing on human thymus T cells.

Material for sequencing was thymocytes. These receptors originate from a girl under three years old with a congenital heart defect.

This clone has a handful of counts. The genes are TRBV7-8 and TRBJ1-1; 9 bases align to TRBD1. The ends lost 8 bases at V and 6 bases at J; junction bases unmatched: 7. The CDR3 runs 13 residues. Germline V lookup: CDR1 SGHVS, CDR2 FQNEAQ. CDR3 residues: CASSRGQGPEAFF. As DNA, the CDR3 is TGTGCCAGCTCGAGGGGACAGGGCCCTGAAGCTTTCTTT.

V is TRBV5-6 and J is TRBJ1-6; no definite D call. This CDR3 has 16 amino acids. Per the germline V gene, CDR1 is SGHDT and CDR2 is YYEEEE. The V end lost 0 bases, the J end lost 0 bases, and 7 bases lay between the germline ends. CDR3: CASSLGVSSYNSPLHF. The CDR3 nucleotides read TGTGCCAGCAGCTTGGGAGTTAGCTCCTATAATTCACCCCTCCACTTT.

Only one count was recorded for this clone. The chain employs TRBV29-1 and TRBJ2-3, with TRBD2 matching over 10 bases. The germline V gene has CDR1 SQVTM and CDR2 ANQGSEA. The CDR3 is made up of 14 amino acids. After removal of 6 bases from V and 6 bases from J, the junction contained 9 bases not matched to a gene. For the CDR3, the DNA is TGCAGCGTCTCTAGCGGGGGAATCAGGGATACGCAGTATTTT. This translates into CSVSSGGIRDTQYF.

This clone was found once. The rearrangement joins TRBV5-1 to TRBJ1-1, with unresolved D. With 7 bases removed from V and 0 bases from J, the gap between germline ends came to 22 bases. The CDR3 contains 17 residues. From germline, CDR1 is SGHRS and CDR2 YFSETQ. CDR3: CASAPPRESQLNTEAFF. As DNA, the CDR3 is TGCGCCAGCGCCCCCCCCCGCGAGTCACAGCTGAACACTGAAGCTTTCTTT.

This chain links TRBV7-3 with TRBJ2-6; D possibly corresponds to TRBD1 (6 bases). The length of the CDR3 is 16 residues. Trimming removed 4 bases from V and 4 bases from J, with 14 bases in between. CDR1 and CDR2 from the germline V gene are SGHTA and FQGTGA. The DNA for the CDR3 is TGTGCCAGCAGCTCGGAAGGGGGTTCGGGGGCCAACGTCCTGACTTTC. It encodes CASSSEGGSGANVLTF.

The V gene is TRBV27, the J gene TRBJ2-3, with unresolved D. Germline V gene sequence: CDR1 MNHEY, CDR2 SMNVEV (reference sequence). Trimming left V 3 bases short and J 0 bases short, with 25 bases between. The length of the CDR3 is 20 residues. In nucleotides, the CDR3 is TGTGCCAGCAGTTTCCCCCGCCGCGTGTTGAGCCGGTCAAGCACAGATACGCAGTATTTT. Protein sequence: CASSFPRRVLSRSSTDTQYF.

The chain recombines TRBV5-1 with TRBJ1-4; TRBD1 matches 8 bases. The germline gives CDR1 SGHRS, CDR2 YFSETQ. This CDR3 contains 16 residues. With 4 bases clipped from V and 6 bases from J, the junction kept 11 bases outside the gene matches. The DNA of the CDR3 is TGCGCCAGCAGCCGAAACTACGCAGGGGGCGATGAAAAACTGTTTTTT. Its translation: CASSRNYAGGDEKLFF.

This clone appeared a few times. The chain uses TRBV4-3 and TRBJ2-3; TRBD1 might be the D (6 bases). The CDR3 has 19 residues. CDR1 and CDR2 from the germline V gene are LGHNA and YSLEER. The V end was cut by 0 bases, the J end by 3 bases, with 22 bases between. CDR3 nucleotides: TGCGCCAGCAGCCAAGAATGCTCAAACAGGGCGGATGGTACAGATACGCAGTATTTT. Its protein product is CASSQECSNRADGTDTQYF.

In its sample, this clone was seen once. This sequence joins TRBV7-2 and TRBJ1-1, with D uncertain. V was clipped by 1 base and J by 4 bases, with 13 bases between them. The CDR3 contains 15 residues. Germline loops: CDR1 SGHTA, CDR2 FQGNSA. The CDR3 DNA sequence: TGTGCCAGCAGCTTAGTTCCGGGCGCGGGCACTGAAGCTTTCTTT. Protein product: CASSLVPGAGTEAFF.

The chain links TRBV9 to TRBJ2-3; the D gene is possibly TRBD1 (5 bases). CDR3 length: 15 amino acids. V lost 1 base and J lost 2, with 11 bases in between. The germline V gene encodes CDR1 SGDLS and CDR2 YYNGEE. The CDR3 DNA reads TGTGCCAGCAGCGTACAGGGCCAAGTCACAGATACGCAGTATTTT. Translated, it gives CASSVQGQVTDTQYF.

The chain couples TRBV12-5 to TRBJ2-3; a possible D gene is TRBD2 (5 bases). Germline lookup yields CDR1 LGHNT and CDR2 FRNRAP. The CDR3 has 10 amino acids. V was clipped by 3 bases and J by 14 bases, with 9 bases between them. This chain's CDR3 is CASGLARGYF. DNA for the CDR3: TGTGCTAGTGGTTTAGCCCGGGGGTATTTT.

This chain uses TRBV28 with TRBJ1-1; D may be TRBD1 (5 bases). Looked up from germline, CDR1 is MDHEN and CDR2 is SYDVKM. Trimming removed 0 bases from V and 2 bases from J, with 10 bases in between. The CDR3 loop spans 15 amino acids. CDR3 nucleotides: TGTGCCAGCAGTTTATGCCAGGGTTCAAACACTGAAGCTTTCTTT. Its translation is CASSLCQGSNTEAFF.

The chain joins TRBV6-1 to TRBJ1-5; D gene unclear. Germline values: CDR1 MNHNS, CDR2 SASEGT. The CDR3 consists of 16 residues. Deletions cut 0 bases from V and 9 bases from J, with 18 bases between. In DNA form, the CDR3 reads TGTGCCAGCAGTGAAGCGAAGGCCTTCGGGTTAAGGCCCCAGCATTTT. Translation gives CASSEAKAFGLRPQHF.

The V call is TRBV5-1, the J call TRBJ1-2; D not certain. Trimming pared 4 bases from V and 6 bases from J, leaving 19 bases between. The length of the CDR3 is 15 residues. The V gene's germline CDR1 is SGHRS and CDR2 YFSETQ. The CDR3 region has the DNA TGCGCCAGCAGCCCGAGGAATGGCTCGGGTAATGGCTACACCTTC. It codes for CASSPRNGSGNGYTF.

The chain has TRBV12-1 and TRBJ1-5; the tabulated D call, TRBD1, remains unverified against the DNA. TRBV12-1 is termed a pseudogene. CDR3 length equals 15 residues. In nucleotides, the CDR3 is TGTGCCAGCAACCGAGGCAGGGAATCGGAGCAGCCCCAGCATTTT. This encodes CASNRGRESEQPQHF.

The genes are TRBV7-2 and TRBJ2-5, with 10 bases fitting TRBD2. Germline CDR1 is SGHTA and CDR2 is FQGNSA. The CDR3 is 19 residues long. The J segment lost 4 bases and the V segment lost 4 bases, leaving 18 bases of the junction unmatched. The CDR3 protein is CASSSGGASGGCYLETQYF. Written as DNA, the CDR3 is TGTGCCAGCAGCTCGGGGGGGGCTAGCGGGGGTTGTTATTTAGAGACCCAGTACTTC.

In DNA, the CDR3 is TGTGCCAGCAGTGCGGGACACGGAAGCAATCAGCCCCAGCATTTT. This sequence encodes CASSAGHGSNQPQHF. The chain links TRBV25-1 to TRBJ1-5, with D possibly TRBD1 on 6 matching bases. Trimming stripped 4 bases from V and 1 base from J, with 11 bases between. The CDR3 totals 15 residues. CDR1 and CDR2 (germline): MGHDK, SYGVNS.

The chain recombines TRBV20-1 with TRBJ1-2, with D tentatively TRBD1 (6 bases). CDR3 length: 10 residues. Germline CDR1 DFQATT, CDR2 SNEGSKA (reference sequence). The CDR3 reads CGPRGYGYTF. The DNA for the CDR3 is TGCGGCCCCAGGGGCTATGGCTACACCTTC.

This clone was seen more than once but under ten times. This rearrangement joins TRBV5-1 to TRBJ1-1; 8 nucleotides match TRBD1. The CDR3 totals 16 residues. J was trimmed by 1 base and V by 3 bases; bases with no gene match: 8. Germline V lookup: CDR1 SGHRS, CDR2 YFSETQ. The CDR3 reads CASSWDRTVRNTEAFF. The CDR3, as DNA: TGCGCCAGCAGCTGGGACAGGACAGTGAGGAACACTGAAGCTTTCTTT.

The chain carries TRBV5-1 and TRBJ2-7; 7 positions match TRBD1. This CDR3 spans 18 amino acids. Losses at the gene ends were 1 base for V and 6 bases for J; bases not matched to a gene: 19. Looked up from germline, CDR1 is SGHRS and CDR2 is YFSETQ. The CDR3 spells CASSLKTDRTRASGEQYF. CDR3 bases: TGCGCCAGCAGCTTGAAGACGGACAGGACGAGGGCCTCGGGCGAGCAGTACTTC.

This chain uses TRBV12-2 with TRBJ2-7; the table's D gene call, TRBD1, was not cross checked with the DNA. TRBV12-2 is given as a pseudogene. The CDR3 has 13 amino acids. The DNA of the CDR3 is TGTGCAAGTCGCTTAGTGTGGGGCCACGAGCAGTACTTC. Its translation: CASRLVWGHEQYF.

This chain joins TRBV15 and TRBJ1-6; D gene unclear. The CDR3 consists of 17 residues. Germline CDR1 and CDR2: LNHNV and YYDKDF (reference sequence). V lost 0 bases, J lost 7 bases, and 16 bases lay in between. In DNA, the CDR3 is TGTGCCACCAGCAGAGATCTCACGGGGAAAATCAATTCACCCCTCCACTTT. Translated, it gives CATSRDLTGKINSPLHF.

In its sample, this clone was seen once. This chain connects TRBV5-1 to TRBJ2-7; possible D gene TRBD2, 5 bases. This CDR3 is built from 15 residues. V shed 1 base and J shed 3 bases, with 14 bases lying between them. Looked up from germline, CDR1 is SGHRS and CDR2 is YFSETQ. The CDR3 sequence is CASSLFGERRYEQYF. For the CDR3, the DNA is TGCGCCAGCAGCTTGTTCGGGGAACGTCGCTACGAGCAGTACTTC.

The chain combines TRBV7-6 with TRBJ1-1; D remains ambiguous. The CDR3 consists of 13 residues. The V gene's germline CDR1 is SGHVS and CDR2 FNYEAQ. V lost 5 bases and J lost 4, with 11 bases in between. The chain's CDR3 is CASSRIGGTEAFF. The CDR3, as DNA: TGTGCCAGCAGCCGAATCGGCGGCACTGAAGCTTTCTTT. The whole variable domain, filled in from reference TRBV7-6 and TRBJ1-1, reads GAGVSQSPRYKVTKRGQDVALRCDPISGHVSLYWYRQALGQGPEFLTYFNYEAQQDKSGLPNDRFSAERPEGSISTLTIQRTEQRDSAMYRCASSRIGGTEAFFGQGTRLTVV.

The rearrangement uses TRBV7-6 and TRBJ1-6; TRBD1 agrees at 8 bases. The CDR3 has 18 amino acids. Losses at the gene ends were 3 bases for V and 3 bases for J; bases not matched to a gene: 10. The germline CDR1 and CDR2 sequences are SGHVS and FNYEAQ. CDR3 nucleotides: TGTGCCAGCAGCTTCCTCGCGCCTGGACAGGGCTATAATTCACCCCTCCACTTT. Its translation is CASSFLAPGQGYNSPLHF.

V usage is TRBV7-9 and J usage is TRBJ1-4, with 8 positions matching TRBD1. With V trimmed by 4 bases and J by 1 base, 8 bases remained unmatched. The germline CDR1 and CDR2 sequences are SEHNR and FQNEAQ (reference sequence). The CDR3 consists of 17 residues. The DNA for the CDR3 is TGTGCCAGCAGCTATGCACAGGGGGGAAGAACTAATGAAAAACTGTTTTTT. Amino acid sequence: CASSYAQGGRTNEKLFF.

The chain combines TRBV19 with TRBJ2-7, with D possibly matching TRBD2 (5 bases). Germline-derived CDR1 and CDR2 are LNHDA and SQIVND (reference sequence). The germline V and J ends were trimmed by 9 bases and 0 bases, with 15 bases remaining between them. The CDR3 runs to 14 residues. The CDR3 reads CASLAPESSYEQYF. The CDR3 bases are TGTGCCAGCCTAGCTCCGGAGAGCTCCTACGAGCAGTACTTC.

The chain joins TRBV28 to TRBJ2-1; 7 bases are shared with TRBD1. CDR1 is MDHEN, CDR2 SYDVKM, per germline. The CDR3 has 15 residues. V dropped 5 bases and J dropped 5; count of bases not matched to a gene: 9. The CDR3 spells CASSTNRGSDNEQFF. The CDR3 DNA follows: TGTGCCAGCAGTACCAACAGGGGTTCAGACAATGAGCAGTTCTTC.

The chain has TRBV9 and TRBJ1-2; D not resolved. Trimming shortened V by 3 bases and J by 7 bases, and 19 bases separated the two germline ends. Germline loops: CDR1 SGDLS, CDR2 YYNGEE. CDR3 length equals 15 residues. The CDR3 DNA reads TGTGCCAGCAGCGACCGGGGTCTTCCTCGGGGTGGCTACACCTTC. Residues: CASSDRGLPRGGYTF.